This T cell receptor (beta chain) is from a study of blood T cells in healthy people across ages. Study in general: Per every two T cells, about one barcoded beta molecule was captured by template switching.

CDR1 and CDR2 from the germline V gene are LGHNA and YSLEER. Deletions cut 0 bases from V and 2 bases from J, with 12 bases between. CDR3 length equals 16 residues. Per-sample PBMC isolation yielded at least 7 million cells. There were at least 5.5 micrograms of total RNA extracted from every sample. PCR was performed a second time for about 6 to 11 cycles using a sample-barcoded 5' primer and a J-beta primer mix. Tagging of each cDNA molecule was performed by a template-switch adaptor with 12 random nucleotides. Via MiXCR, TCRdb re-called the 5' RACE reads, giving one row per CDR3 protein. The sample contains 550,000 to 800,000 distinct CDR3 sequences, roughly 30% of which appear only once.

The V gene is TRBV4-3, the J gene TRBJ2-3; D possibly corresponds to TRBD1 (6 bases). Input material: blood. The sequence was obtained from an elderly woman in good health. CDR3: CASSQDFQGPTDTQYF. The DNA of the CDR3 is TGCGCCAGCAGCCAAGATTTCCAGGGGCCCACAGATACGCAGTATTTT.